The 6 T cell receptor beta chains below were found in one sample sequenced in a study of monozygotic twins with inflammatory bowel disease. Each CDR3 protein gets one entry in TCRdb, which reprocessed the 5' RACE reads and gives no DNA. The listing records fewer than 350,000 distinct CDR3 sequences. The sample comprised blood. These receptors all come from a human donor with ulcerative colitis or Crohn's disease, or a healthy co-twin of an affected twin (not recorded which).

CDR3 residues: CASNLDRGNSPLHF. The chain employs TRBV5-4 and TRBJ1-6; the TCRdb call, TRBD1, lacks DNA for checking. Germline loops: CDR1 SGHNT, CDR2 YYREEE (reference sequence). The CDR3 totals 14 residues.

The rearrangement uses TRBV5-1 and TRBJ1-2. Per germline, CDR1 SGHRS and CDR2 YFSETQ. The CDR3 totals 16 residues. CDR3 residues: CASSLGAGGSNYGYTF.

The rearrangement links TRBV20-1 to TRBJ2-2; absent DNA, TCRdb's TRBD1 call cannot be checked. CDR1 is DFQATT, CDR2 SNEGSKA, per germline (reference sequence). The CDR3 extends over 14 amino acids. This CDR3 is CSATGQGKGGELFF.

This chain joins TRBV5-1 and TRBJ1-1; TCRdb's D call of TRBD1 is untestable without DNA. This CDR3 is built from 13 residues. The germline V gene encodes CDR1 SGHRS and CDR2 YFSETQ. CDR3 region: CASSLVPDAEAFF.

The rearrangement uses TRBV27 and TRBJ1-1. This CDR3 has 16 residues. Germline CDR1 MNHEY, CDR2 SMNVEV (reference sequence). The CDR3 loop reads CASSLSIPRHNFEAFF.

CDR3 amino acids: CASSFDYNYGYTF. The chain employs TRBV9 and TRBJ1-2. Germline CDR1 SGDLS, CDR2 YYNGEE. This CDR3 contains 13 residues. Using reference TRBV9 and TRBJ1-2 for the parts outside the CDR3, the full variable domain is DSGVTQTPKHLITATGQRVTLRCSPRSGDLSVYWYQQSLDQGLQFLIQYYNGEERAKGNILERFSAQQFPDLHSELNLSSLELGDSALYFCASSFDYNYGYTFGSGTRLTVV.